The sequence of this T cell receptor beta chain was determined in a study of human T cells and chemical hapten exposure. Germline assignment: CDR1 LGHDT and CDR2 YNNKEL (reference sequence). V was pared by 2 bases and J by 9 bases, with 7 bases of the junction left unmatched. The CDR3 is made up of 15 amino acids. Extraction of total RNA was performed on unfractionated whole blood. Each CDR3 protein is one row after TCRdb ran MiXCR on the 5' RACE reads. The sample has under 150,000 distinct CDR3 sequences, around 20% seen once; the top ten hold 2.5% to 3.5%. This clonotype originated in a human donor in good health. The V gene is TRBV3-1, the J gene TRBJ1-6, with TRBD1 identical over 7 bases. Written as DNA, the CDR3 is TGTGCCAGCAGCCAAATACAGGGGATGGGTTCACCCCTCCACTTT. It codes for CASSQIQGMGSPLHF. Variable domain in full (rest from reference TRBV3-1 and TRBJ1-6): DTAVSQTPKYLVTQMGNDKSIKCEQNLGHDTMYWYKQDSKKFLKIMFSYNNKELIINETVPNRFSPKSPDKAHLNLHINSLELGDSAVYFCASSQIQGMGSPLHFGNGTRLTVT.